The 5 T cell receptor beta chains below come from one sample, sequenced in a study of PD-1 blockade in mismatch repair-deficient tumors. Profiling relied on immunoSEQ multiplex PCR, and the TCRdb table lists in-frame clones only, not all of them. The sample carries some 110,000 clones, around three quarters recorded once. Material: peripheral blood, obtained more than 58 weeks after starting pembrolizumab. The receptors originated from an adult with mismatch repair-deficient cancer.

This clone was counted a single time. This rearrangement joins TRBV6-5 to TRBJ2-5, with D uncertain. V was cut by 7 bases and J by 0 bases, with 6 bases left in between. CDR3 size: 12 residues. The germline V gene has CDR1 MNHEY and CDR2 SVGAGI. The CDR3 DNA is TGTGCCAGCACCCCGAACCAAGAGACCCAGTACTTC. It encodes CASTPNQETQYF.

The chain uses TRBV6-5 and TRBJ1-2, with TRBD1 identical over 7 bases. V lost 6 bases and J lost 0; bases outside the gene matches: 7. This CDR3 is 15 amino acids long. Germline V lookup: CDR1 MNHEY, CDR2 SVGAGI. The CDR3 loop is CASSRGTATNYGYTF. The CDR3 nucleotides read TGTGCCAGCAGCCGGGGGACAGCTACTAACTATGGCTACACCTTC.

This chain joins TRBV6-1 and TRBJ2-1; 13 bases align to TRBD2. This CDR3 has 15 residues. Germline V lookup: CDR1 MNHNS, CDR2 SASEGT. V lost 8 bases, J lost 9 bases, and 10 bases stayed unmatched. The CDR3 nucleotides read TGTGCCAGCTCGACGGGGACTAGCGGGATCGGTGAGCAGTTCTTC. It codes for CASSTGTSGIGEQFF.

This sequence joins TRBV4-1 and TRBJ2-1, with 13 positions matching TRBD2. The V gene's germline CDR1 is MGHRA and CDR2 YSYEKL. The CDR3 totals 15 residues. The V and J ends lost 3 bases and 4 bases, in that order; junction bases with no gene match: 0. The CDR3 sequence: CASSQTSGGYNEQFF. The CDR3 region has the DNA TGCGCCAGCAGCCAGACTAGCGGGGGGTACAATGAGCAGTTCTTC.

The rearrangement links TRBV14 to TRBJ1-2; D is unresolved. The CDR3 has 14 residues. Trimming cost V 0 bases and J 8 bases, with 13 bases left between them. CDR1 is SGHDN and CDR2 is FVKESK in the germline V gene. CDR3 protein: CASSQDLYYGGYTF. The DNA of the CDR3 is TGTGCCAGCAGCCAAGATCTTTACTACGGCGGCTACACCTTC.